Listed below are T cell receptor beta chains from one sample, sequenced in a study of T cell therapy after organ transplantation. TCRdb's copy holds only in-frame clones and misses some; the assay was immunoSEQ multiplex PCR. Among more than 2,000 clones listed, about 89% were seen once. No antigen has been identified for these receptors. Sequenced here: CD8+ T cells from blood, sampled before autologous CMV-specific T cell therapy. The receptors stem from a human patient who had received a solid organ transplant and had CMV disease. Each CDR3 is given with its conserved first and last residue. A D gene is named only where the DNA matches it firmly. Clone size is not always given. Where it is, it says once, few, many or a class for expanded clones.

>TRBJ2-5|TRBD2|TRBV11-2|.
TGTGCCAGCAGCTTAGAAGTCGTGGGACTATACACACAAGAGACCCAGTACTTC
CASSLEVVGLYTQETQYF
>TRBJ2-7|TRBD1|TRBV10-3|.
TGTGCCATCAGTGAGTCGATTGGGACAGGGCCCTATACAGCCACCTACGGGCAGTACTTC
CAISESIGTGPYTATYGQYF
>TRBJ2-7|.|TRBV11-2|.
TGTGCCAGCACAACCGAAGGGTGGCACGAGCAGTACTTC
CASTTEGWHEQYF
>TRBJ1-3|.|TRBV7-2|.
TGTGCCAGCAGCTTCCCTGACAGAGACAACACCATATATTTT
CASSFPDRDNTIYF
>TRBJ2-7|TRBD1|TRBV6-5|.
TGTGCCAGCAGCTATCGGGACAGGCTTTCCTACGAGCAGTACTTC
CASSYRDRLSYEQYF
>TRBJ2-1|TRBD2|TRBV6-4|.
TGTGCCAGCAGTACTAGCGGGGGCTCCTACAATGAGCAGTTCTTC
CASSTSGGSYNEQFF
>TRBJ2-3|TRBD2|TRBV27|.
TGTGCCAGCAGTGCGATCCCACTAGCGGGGGGCACAGATACGCAGTATTTT
CASSAIPLAGGTDTQYF
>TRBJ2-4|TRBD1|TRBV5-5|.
TGTGCCAGCAGCTTGGAAAGGGGGCAAAACATTCAGTACTTC
CASSLERGQNIQYF
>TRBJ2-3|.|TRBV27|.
TGTGCCAGCAGTTTAGAGAACAACCCCGTCACAGATACGCAGTATTTT
CASSLENNPVTDTQYF
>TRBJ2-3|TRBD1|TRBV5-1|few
TGCGCCAGCAGCTTGGAAGGGGGCTTCACAGATACGCAGTATTTT
CASSLEGGFTDTQYF
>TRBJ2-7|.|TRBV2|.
TGTGCCAGCAGCCCGATGGGTAACACCTACGAGCAGTACTTC
CASSPMGNTYEQYF
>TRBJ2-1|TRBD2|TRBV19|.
TGTGCCAGTAGTATGGGGGACTATGGGGGATTTAGTGAGCAGTTCTTC
CASSMGDYGGFSEQFF
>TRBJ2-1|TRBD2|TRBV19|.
TGTGCCAGTAGTATAGCTAGCGGGTACAATGAGCAGTTCTTC
CASSIASGYNEQFF
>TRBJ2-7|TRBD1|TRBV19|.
TGTGCCAGCGGGACAGGGTCTTTCTACGAGCAGTACTTC
CASGTGSFYEQYF
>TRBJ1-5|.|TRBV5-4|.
TGTGCCAGCAGCGGTGGGGGCAATCAGCCCCAGCATTTT
CASSGGGNQPQHF
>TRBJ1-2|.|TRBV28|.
TGTGCCAGCAGTCCTGATGCCATTCGGGGCTACACCTTC
CASSPDAIRGYTF
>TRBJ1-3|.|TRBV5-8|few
TGTGCCAGCAGCTTGGGGGACGGTTTAAACACCATATATTTT
CASSLGDGLNTIYF
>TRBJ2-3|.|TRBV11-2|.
TGTGCCAGCAGCTTAGTTCCAGGGCTTATTGGCACAGATACGCAGTATTTT
CASSLVPGLIGTDTQYF
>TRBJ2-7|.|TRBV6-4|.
TGTGCCAGCAGCTACGGGGCTTACTCCTACGAGCAGTACTTC
CASSYGAYSYEQYF
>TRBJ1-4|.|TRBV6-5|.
TGTGCCAGCAGTTACTCGGGGCAGGGTTGGGGAAAACTGTTTTTT
CASSYSGQGWGKLFF
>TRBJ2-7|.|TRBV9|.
TGTGCCAGCAGCGTAGGAGCGAAAGGGGGAGGGTACGAGCAGTACTTC
CASSVGAKGGGYEQYF
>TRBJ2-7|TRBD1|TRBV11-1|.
TGTGCCAGCAGCCAAGAGGGGGCTCACCTCTCCTACGAGCAGTACTTC
CASSQEGAHLSYEQYF